What follows describes a single T cell receptor beta chain. Its antigen is currently unknown. Antigen-specific CD4+ T cells expanded by the ViraFEST assay with viral peptide pools were then sequenced. Investigators separated out CD4+ T cells once around nine days of culture had passed. The cohort was immunized with two doses of either the BNT162b2 or mRNA-1273 vaccine. The protocol was immunoSEQ multiplex PCR, while the TCRdb copy is restricted to in-frame clones and leaves out a portion. This table has roughly 71,000 clones, about 80% appearing once. This sample was included in a study of vaccination effects on CD4 cells after COVID-19. V lost 8 bases, J lost 4 bases, and 17 bases lay in between. The CDR3 extends over 14 amino acids. In germline, CDR1 is KGHSH, CDR2 LQKENI.

The sample consisted of CD4+ T cells from PBMCs cultured with HCoV-OC43 spike peptides, taken after COVID-19 vaccination. Specified subset: HCoV-OC43 spike overlapping peptide pool stimulation. The TCR comes from a human donor who received a COVID-19 vaccine. V usage is TRBV18 and J usage is TRBJ1-2; D gene unclear. This CDR3 reads CASAPEVGGYGYTF. Here the CDR3 DNA reads TGTGCCAGCGCCCCTGAGGTAGGCGGCTATGGCTACACCTTC.